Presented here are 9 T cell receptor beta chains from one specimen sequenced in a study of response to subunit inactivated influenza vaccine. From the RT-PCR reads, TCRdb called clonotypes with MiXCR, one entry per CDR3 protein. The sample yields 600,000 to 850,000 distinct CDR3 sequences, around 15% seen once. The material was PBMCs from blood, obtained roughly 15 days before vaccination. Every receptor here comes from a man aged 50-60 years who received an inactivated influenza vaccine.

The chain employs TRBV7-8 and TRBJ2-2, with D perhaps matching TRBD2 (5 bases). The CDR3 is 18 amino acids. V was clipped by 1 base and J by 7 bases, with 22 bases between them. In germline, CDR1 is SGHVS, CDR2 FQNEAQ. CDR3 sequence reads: CASSLERSWTVAGGELFF. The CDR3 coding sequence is TGTGCCAGCAGCTTAGAGCGGAGTTGGACCGTTGCGGGCGGGGAGCTGTTTTTT.

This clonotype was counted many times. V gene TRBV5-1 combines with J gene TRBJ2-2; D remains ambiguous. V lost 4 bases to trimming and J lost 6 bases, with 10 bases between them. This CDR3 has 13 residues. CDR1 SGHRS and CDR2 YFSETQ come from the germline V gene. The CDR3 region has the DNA TGCGCCAGCAGCCTTCATGAGGCCGGGGAGCTGTTTTTT. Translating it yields CASSLHEAGELFF.

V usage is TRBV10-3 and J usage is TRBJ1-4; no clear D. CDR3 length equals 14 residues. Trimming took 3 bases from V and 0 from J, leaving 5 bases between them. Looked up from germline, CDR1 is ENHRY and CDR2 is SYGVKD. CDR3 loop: CAISDEATNEKLFF. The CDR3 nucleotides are TGTGCCATCAGTGATGAAGCAACTAATGAAAAACTGTTTTTT.

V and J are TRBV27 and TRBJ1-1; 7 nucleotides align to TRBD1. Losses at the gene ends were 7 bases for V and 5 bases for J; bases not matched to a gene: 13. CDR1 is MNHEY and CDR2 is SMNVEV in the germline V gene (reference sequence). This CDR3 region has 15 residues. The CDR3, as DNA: TGTGCCAGCAAACGCGACAGGGAATTGGTTACTGAAGCTTTCTTT. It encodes CASKRDRELVTEAFF.

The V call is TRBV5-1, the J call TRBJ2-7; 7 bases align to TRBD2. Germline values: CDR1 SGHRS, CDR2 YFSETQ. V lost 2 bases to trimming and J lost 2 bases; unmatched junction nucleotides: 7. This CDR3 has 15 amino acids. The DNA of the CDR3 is TGCGCCAGCAGCTTCTCGGCTAGCGGACCCTACGAGCAGTACTTC. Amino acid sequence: CASSFSASGPYEQYF.

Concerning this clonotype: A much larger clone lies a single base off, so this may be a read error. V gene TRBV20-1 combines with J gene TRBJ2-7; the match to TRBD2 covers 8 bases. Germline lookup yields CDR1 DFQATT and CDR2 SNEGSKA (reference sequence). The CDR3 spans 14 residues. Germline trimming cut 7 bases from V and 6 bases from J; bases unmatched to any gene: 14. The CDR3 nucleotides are TGCAGTGTCCCAAGACTATCGGGAGGGCTCGAGCAGTACTTC. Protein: CSVPRLSGGLEQYF.

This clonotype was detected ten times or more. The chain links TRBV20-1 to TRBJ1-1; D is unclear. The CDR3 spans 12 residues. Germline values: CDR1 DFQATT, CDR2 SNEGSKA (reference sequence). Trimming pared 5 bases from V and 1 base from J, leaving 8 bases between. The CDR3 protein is CSAPGPNTEAFF. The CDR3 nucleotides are TGCAGTGCTCCCGGACCGAACACTGAAGCTTTCTTT.

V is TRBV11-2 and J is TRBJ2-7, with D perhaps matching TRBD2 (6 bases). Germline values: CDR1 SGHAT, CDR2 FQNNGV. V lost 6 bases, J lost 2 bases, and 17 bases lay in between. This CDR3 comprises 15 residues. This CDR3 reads CASSSPRRGPYEQYF. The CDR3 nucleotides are TGTGCCAGCAGTTCCCCTAGGCGGGGCCCCTACGAGCAGTACTTC.

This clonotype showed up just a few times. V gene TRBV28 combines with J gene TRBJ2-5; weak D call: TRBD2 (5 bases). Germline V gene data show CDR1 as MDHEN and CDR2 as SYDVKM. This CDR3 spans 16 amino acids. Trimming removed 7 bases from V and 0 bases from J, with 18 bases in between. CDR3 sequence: CASNLGQEDYQETQYF. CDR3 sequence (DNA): TGTGCCAGCAACCTCGGGCAGGAGGATTACCAAGAGACCCAGTACTTC.